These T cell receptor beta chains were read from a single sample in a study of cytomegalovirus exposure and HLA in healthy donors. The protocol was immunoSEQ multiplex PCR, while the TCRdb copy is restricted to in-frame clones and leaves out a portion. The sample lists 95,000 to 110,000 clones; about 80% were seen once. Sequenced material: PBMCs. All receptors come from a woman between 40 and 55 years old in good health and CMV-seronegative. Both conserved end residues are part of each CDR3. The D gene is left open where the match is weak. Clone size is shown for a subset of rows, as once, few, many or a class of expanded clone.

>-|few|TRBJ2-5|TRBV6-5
TGTGCCAGCAGCCCGAGCGGTGGGTCCCAGTACTTC
CASSPSGGSQYF
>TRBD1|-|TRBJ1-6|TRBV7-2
TGTGCCAGCAGTTTCAGGGGGACGGATAATTCACCCCTCCACTTT
CASSFRGTDNSPLHF
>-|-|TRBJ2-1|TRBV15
TGTGCCACTTCAACTAGTCTTGGCAATGAGCAGTTCTTC
CATSTSLGNEQFF
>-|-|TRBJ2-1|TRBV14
TGTGCCAGCAGCCCCTTACAGGGATCCCATGAGCAGTTCTTC
CASSPLQGSHEQFF
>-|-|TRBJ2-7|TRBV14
TGTGCCAGCAGCCAAGTAATCTACCGCAGGGGAAAGGAGATAACCTACGAGCAGTACTTC
CASSQVIYRRGKEITYEQYF
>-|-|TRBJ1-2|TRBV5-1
TGCGCCAGCAGCTTCCGAAATTCCGACAGAGGCCTAGATGGCTACACCTTC
CASSFRNSDRGLDGYTF
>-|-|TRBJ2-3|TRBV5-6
TGTGCCAGCAGCTTGGCCTCGGCTAGCACCTCTAGCACAGATACGCAGTATTTT
CASSLASASTSSTDTQYF
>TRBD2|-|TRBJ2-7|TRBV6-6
TGTGCCAGCAGTTACTCCTACCTAGCGGCCTCCTACGAGCAGTACTTC
CASSYSYLAASYEQYF
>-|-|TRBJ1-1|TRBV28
TGTGCCAGCAGGTCCCTTCGAGGATTGACTGAAGCTTTCTTT
CASRSLRGLTEAFF
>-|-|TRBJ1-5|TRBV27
TGTGCCAGCAGTTTGAGGGGGAGCAATCAGCCCCAGCATTTT
CASSLRGSNQPQHF
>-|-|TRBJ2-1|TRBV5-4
TGTGCCAGCAGCCAGCAGGGGTCGTGGAATGAGCAGTTCTTC
CASSQQGSWNEQFF
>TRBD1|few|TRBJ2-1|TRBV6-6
TGTGCCAGCAGTTTAGGCGGGACAGGCTACAATGAGCAGTTCTTC
CASSLGGTGYNEQFF
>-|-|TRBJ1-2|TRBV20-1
TGCAGTGCTACCCCGAACTATGGCTACACCTTC
CSATPNYGYTF
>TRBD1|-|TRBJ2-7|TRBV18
TGTGCCAGCTCAGAGAGACAGGGGGCCTACGAGCAGTACTTC
CASSERQGAYEQYF
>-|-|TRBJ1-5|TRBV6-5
TGTGCCAGCAGCCCGGAGGGGGGGGTTCAGCCCCAGCATTTT
CASSPEGGVQPQHF
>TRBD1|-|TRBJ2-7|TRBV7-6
TGTGCCAGCAGCCCTCGGGACAGCACCTACGAGCAGTACTTC
CASSPRDSTYEQYF
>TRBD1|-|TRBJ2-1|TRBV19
TGTGCCAGTAGTACACAGGGGTGGGAAATTCCAGGTGAGCAGTTCTTC
CASSTQGWEIPGEQFF
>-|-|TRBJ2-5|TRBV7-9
TGTGCCAGCAGCTTTTCAGTAGAGACCCAGTACTTC
CASSFSVETQYF
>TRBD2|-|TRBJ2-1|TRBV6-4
TGTGCCTCCGCCGTCGCGGGAGGGCCTAGTGAGCAGTTCTTC
CASAVAGGPSEQFF
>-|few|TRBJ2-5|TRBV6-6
TGTGCCAGCAGTTACGTGAGATCACAAGAGACCCAGTACTTC
CASSYVRSQETQYF
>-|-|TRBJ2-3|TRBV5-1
TGCGCCAGCAGCTTGGACCGGGTGGAGGATACGCAGTATTTT
CASSLDRVEDTQYF
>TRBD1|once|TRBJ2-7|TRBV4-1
TGCGCCAGCAGCCAAGATGGGACAGGGGGGAGTGAGCAGTACTTC
CASSQDGTGGSEQYF
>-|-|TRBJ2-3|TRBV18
TGTGCCAGCTCACCAGAAACGGCAGATACGCAGTATTTT
CASSPETADTQYF
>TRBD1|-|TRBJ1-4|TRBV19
TGTGCCAGTAGTAGCTCCGGGACAGGGGTAGGAAAACTGTTTTTT
CASSSSGTGVGKLFF
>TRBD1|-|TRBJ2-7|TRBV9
TGTGCCAGCTCAACCGGGACAGGGTACGAGCAGTACTTC
CASSTGTGYEQYF
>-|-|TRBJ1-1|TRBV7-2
TGTGCCAGCAGCCCTCAGGGAGGAAACACTGAAGCTTTCTTT
CASSPQGGNTEAFF
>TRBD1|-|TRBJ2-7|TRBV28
TGTGCCAGCAGTAGACAGGGGTTCCCCTACGAGCAGTACTTC
CASSRQGFPYEQYF
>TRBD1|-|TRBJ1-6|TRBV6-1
TGTGCCAGCAGTGAAGTGACAGGGCAATCACCCCTCCACTTT
CASSEVTGQSPLHF
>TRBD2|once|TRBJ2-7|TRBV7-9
TGTGCCAGCATCGCCCAGGCTAGCGGTCCCTACGAGCAGTACTTC
CASIAQASGPYEQYF
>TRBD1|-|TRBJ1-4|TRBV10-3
TGTGCCATCGGACCGGGACAGTCTAATGAAAAACTGTTTTTT
CAIGPGQSNEKLFF
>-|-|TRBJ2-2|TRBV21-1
TGTGCCAGCAGCACTACCCAGGGACTAGCGGGAGCTGGGGAGCTGTTTTTT
CASSTTQGLAGAGELFF
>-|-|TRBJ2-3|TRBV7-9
TGTGCCAGCAGCTTATTGTACGGTGGGACAAACACAGATACGCAGTATTTT
CASSLLYGGTNTDTQYF
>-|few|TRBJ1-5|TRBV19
TGTGCCAGCCGGTTACATACAGGAACTTATAGCAATCAGCCCCAGCATTTT
CASRLHTGTYSNQPQHF
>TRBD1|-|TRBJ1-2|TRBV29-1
TGCAGCGTCGCTCGACAGGGTAGTGGTGGCTACACCTTC
CSVARQGSGGYTF
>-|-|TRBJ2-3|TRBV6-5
TGTGCCAGCAGGAACAGGGTTTCCACAGATACGCAGTATTTT
CASRNRVSTDTQYF
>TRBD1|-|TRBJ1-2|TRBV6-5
TGTGCCAGCAGTTCCTTTCCCGGACAGGGGCTTTATGGCTACACCTTC
CASSSFPGQGLYGYTF